This is a list of T cell receptor beta chains from one sample in a study of radiotherapy plus CTLA-4 blockade in lung cancer. Libraries were prepared by immunoSEQ multiplex PCR; TCRdb keeps only in-frame clonotypes and omits some of them. The sample includes about 90,000 clones, about 83% of them seen just once. Sequencing was performed on peripheral blood, taken from a patient treated with radiotherapy plus ipilimumab. These receptors were collected from a human donor with non-small cell lung cancer that progressed on radiotherapy plus ipilimumab. Each CDR3 is given with its conserved first and last residue. Fields, in order: V gene, D gene, CDR3 length, CDR3 protein. D genes are given only for firm matches.

TRBV28 | TRBD1 | 16 | CASTRTTGGRNSPLHF
TRBV7-2 | TRBD1 | 15 | CASSRGAGGNSPLHF
TRBV18 | - | 15 | CASSLPGPGNTEAFF
TRBV5-4 | TRBD1 | 19 | CASSSPVGNRGSSGNTIYF
TRBV18 | - | 15 | CASSPFEARDTEAFF
TRBV14 | - | 15 | CASSQGFGGSYEQYF
TRBV5-4 | - | 12 | CASSGRGTEAFF
TRBV6-6 | TRBD1 | 15 | CASIPGQGTGGELFF
TRBV7-6 | - | 14 | CASSPRGRGETQYF
TRBV29-1 | TRBD1 | 15 | CSVERDRVWNTEAFF
TRBV7-6 | - | 12 | CASSPAGGKLFF
TRBV2 | TRBD1 | 14 | CASSGTGGDQPQHF
TRBV7-2 | - | 15 | CASSLAPGFYNEQFF
TRBV25-1 | TRBD2 | 16 | CASSEYGAGGGGELFF
TRBV5-5 | - | 15 | CASSGTLVANYGYTF
TRBV4-3 | - | 15 | CASSQERWGLAEAFF
TRBV7-2 | TRBD2 | 15 | CASSPVTSVSDTQYF
TRBV28 | - | 14 | CASSSRLVVGEQFF
TRBV14 | TRBD1 | 15 | CASSQVGDRGLEQYF
TRBV13 | - | 14 | CASSGPGDTDTQYF
TRBV27 | - | 16 | CASTSLEGVGNQPQHF
TRBV10-3 | - | 13 | CAISGYGNTEAFF
TRBV30 | - | 16 | CAWSARDSSSYNEQFF
TRBV27 | TRBD1 | 16 | CASSLSRQGASNEQYF
TRBV5-1 | - | 15 | CASSLAGQGGTEAFF
TRBV30 | - | 13 | CAWSTGNNQPQHF
TRBV27 | - | 16 | CASSLAPKLGTYEQYF
TRBV6-6 | - | 14 | CASSLDSTNEKLFF
TRBV11-2 | - | 13 | CASSLARMHTQYF
TRBV7-8 | - | 16 | CASSLDHRGKDQPQHF
TRBV4-3 | - | 13 | CASSQEEGYEQYF
TRBV5-1 | TRBD2 | 16 | CASSSPGLAGIDTQYF
TRBV5-4 | - | 14 | CASSLVTTNYGYTF
TRBV19 | - | 13 | CASSAPMGSPLHF
TRBV7-9 | TRBD2 | 17 | CASSLAGTSGSQYEQYF
TRBV5-6 | TRBD2 | 16 | CASSRPVGSGGAVEFF
TRBV5-1 | TRBD1 | 14 | CASSPGQGVGELFF
TRBV5-4 | - | 14 | CASSSSTANYGYTF
TRBV5-1 | - | 14 | CASSLEGGSYEQYF
TRBV18 | TRBD1 | 16 | CASSPKKTGVPWGYTF
TRBV6-1 | TRBD1 | 14 | CASSELTGGTEAFF
TRBV7-2 | TRBD2 | 16 | CASSLVGAGGRETQYF
TRBV2 | TRBD1 | 16 | CASSVNGGQGNSPLHF
TRBV19 | TRBD1 | 15 | CASSIAGQGQREQYF
TRBV6-5 | - | 14 | CASTRAGSSYEQYF
TRBV21-1 | - | 13 | CASSPDKDEKLFF
TRBV19 | TRBD1 | 16 | CASSRQGYGVNQPQHF
TRBV6-1 | - | 13 | CASSESGDQPQHF
TRBV5-4 | - | 14 | CASSLQGGVAEAFF
TRBV7-8 | - | 14 | CASSPQSINTEAFF
TRBV19 | - | 16 | CASSIWAAGGQETQYF
TRBV25-1 | - | 17 | CASSEGWGSGTNEKLFF
TRBV6-4 | TRBD1 | 19 | CASSVAGQGVLGSYNEQFF
TRBV5-4 | TRBD1 | 13 | CASSGDRNYGYTF
TRBV4-1 | - | 15 | CASSTLGLSLDEQYF
TRBV15 | - | 15 | CATSRVWGNTDTQYF
TRBV15 | - | 15 | CATSRGADSGNTIYF
TRBV30 | - | 13 | CAWSVNVNTEAFF
TRBV30 | - | 13 | CAWSSGRSEKLFF
TRBV4-1 | - | 16 | CASSQGPGGREIGYTF